A single sample is the source of the 23 T cell receptor beta chains below, sequenced in a study of shared clonotypes between healthy human individuals. The method was immunoSEQ multiplex PCR; TCRdb's version includes in-frame clones alone and lacks a portion of them. The data contain 2,500,000 or so clones, 85% to 95% of them singletons. Sequences were obtained from naive CD4+ T cells from PBMCs. The sample's subset: CD45RA+ positively selected. The receptors were gathered from a man younger than 35 in good health. Some clones in this sample may be carry-over from other donors' samples.

The chain combines TRBV5-6 with TRBJ1-2; a possible D gene is TRBD1 (6 bases). The CDR3 is made up of 13 amino acids. The germline CDR1 and CDR2 sequences are SGHDT and YYEEEE. Trimming took off 0 bases at V and 4 bases at J, with 7 bases between the two ends. The CDR3 here is CASSLGGPYGYTF. Here the CDR3 DNA reads TGTGCCAGCAGCTTGGGGGGGCCCTATGGCTACACCTTC.

The genes are TRBV9 and TRBJ2-7, with 12 bases identical to TRBD1. The germline V gene has CDR1 SGDLS and CDR2 YYNGEE. The CDR3 consists of 15 residues. The ends lost 3 bases at V and 6 bases at J; junction bases unmatched: 7. This chain's CDR3 is CASSASGTGGSEQYF. The CDR3 DNA is TGTGCCAGCAGCGCATCCGGGACAGGGGGCAGCGAGCAGTACTTC.

This rearrangement joins TRBV29-1 to TRBJ1-2; D is perhaps TRBD1 (5 bases). This CDR3 spans 12 amino acids. CDR1 and CDR2 (germline): SQVTM, ANQGSEA. With 4 bases removed from V and 5 bases from J, the gap between germline ends came to 11 bases. CDR3 amino acids: CSVVLGDYGYTF. CDR3 nucleotides: TGCAGCGTTGTGTTGGGGGATTATGGCTACACCTTC. Looking up the rest from reference TRBV29-1 and TRBJ1-2 gives the full variable domain: SAVISQKPSRDICQRGTSLTIQCQVDSQVTMMFWYRQQPGQSLTLIATANQGSEATYESGFVIDKFPISRPNLTFSTLTVSNMSPEDSSIYLCSVVLGDYGYTFGSGTRLTVV.

The chain links TRBV6-5 to TRBJ2-7; the D gene is possibly TRBD2 (6 bases). Germline V gene data show CDR1 as MNHEY and CDR2 as SVGAGI. The CDR3 runs 14 residues. Deletions cut 2 bases from V and 4 bases from J, with 12 bases between. The CDR3 nucleotides read TGTGCCAGCAGTTACGGGACTTGGGGGTACGAGCAGTACTTC. It yields the protein CASSYGTWGYEQYF.

The chain combines TRBV11-2 with TRBJ2-2, with TRBD2 identical over 13 bases. CDR3 length: 19 amino acids. The V gene's germline CDR1 is SGHAT and CDR2 FQNNGV. The ends lost 5 bases at V and 5 bases at J; junction bases unmatched: 14. Here the CDR3 DNA reads TGTGCCAGCAGCCCACGAGGACTAGCGGGAGTTGGTGAGACCGGGGAGCTGTTTTTT. The encoded protein is CASSPRGLAGVGETGELFF. Variable domain in full (rest from reference TRBV11-2 and TRBJ2-2): EAGVAQSPRYKIIEKRQSVAFWCNPISGHATLYWYQQILGQGPKLLIQFQNNGVVDDSQLPKDRFSAERLKGVDSTLKIQPAKLEDSAVYLCASSPRGLAGVGETGELFFGEGSRLTVL.

Notes on this clone: The sample carries other DNA sequences with the same CDR3. The rearrangement links TRBV9 to TRBJ2-3; no clear D gene. Germline V gives CDR1 SGDLS, CDR2 YYNGEE. The CDR3 spans 14 residues. Trimming took off 2 bases at V and 0 bases at J, with 7 bases between the two ends. The CDR3, as DNA: TGTGCCAGCAGCGTTGCGTCTAGCACAGATACGCAGTATTTT. Its translation is CASSVASSTDTQYF.

The rearrangement links TRBV2 to TRBJ2-7; no firm D call. Germline CDR1 is SNHLY and CDR2 is FYNNEI. CDR3 length: 12 residues. V was trimmed by 7 bases and J by 6 bases, leaving 13 bases between them. CDR3 protein: CASNGQPREQYF. DNA of the CDR3: TGTGCCAGCAATGGCCAACCACGCGAGCAGTACTTC. Based on the CDR3 plus reference TRBV2 and TRBJ2-7, the full variable domain is EPEVTQTPSHQVTQMGQEVILRCVPISNHLYFYWYRQILGQKVEFLVSFYNNEISEKSEIFDDQFSVERPDGSNFTLKIRSTKLEDSAMYFCASNGQPREQYFGPGTRLTVT.

The J gene is TRBJ1-1, the V gene TRBV20-1; D possibly corresponds to TRBD1 (5 bases). Germline CDR1 DFQATT, CDR2 SNEGSKA (reference sequence). CDR3 size: 11 residues. V was shortened by 3 bases and J by 10 bases, with 12 bases between the two germline ends. The CDR3 sequence: CSASLGPGAFF. The CDR3 DNA reads as TGCAGTGCTAGTTTGGGGCCTGGAGCTTTCTTT.

This chain uses TRBV25-1 with TRBJ1-3; D is unclear. Trimming removed 3 bases from V and 4 bases from J, with 10 bases in between. Germline loops: CDR1 MGHDK, CDR2 SYGVNS. The CDR3 is 14 residues long. The CDR3 DNA follows: TGTGCCAGCAGTGACCCCATGCGGGGAAACACCATATATTTT. It codes for CASSDPMRGNTIYF.

Concerning this clone itself: Other DNA variants within this sample encode the same CDR3. This sequence joins TRBV28 and TRBJ1-5, with 11 bases that match TRBD1. The CDR3 has 16 amino acids. V was clipped by 6 bases and J by 4 bases; unmatched bases: 8. Germline loops: CDR1 MDHEN, CDR2 SYDVKM. In DNA, the CDR3 is TGTGCCAGCAGCCTGGGCGGGACAGGGGGAAATCAGCCCCAGCATTTT. This sequence encodes CASSLGGTGGNQPQHF.

The rearrangement uses TRBV2 and TRBJ1-5, with D possibly TRBD1 on 5 matching bases. The V and J ends lost 6 bases and 3 bases respectively, with 15 bases between them. The CDR3 has 15 amino acids. Germline V gene lookup returns CDR1 SNHLY and CDR2 FYNNEI. The CDR3 DNA reads TGTGCCAGCAGGGGTCTGGGGGTTGACAATCAGCCCCAGCATTTT. Protein product: CASRGLGVDNQPQHF. The entire variable domain, with the rest obtained from reference TRBV2 and TRBJ1-5, is as follows: EPEVTQTPSHQVTQMGQEVILRCVPISNHLYFYWYRQILGQKVEFLVSFYNNEISEKSEIFDDQFSVERPDGSNFTLKIRSTKLEDSAMYFCASRGLGVDNQPQHFGDGTRLSIL.

This chain links TRBV30 with TRBJ2-3; 8 nucleotides match TRBD2. The CDR3 has 14 amino acids. Germline CDR1 reads GTSNPN; CDR2 reads SVGIG (reference sequence). After removal of 0 bases from V and 4 bases from J, the junction contained 3 bases not matched to a gene. CDR3 protein: CAWSVAGAPDTQYF. The CDR3 DNA reads TGTGCCTGGAGTGTAGCGGGAGCCCCAGATACGCAGTATTTT.

The V gene is TRBV11-3, the J gene TRBJ1-1; D not certain. CDR1 SGHNT and CDR2 YENEEA come from the germline V gene. Trimming took off 1 base at V and 0 bases at J, with 12 bases between the two ends. The CDR3 runs 16 residues. CDR3 region: CASSLVSVGLNTEAFF. The CDR3 nucleotides are TGTGCCAGCAGCTTAGTTTCTGTTGGCCTGAACACTGAAGCTTTCTTT.

This CDR3 reads CASSTTLPRTGIDYGYTF. CDR3 nucleotide sequence: TGTGCCAGCAGCACCACCCTACCCCGGACAGGAATAGACTATGGCTACACCTTC. The genes are TRBV21-1 and TRBJ1-2; TRBD1, the table's D call, was not compared with the DNA. TRBV21-1 is labeled a pseudogene. The CDR3 runs 18 residues.

A note on this clone: This sample also contains other DNA sequences that code for the same CDR3. The chain has TRBV18 and TRBJ2-1; D gene ambiguous. The germline V and J ends were trimmed by 3 bases and 6 bases, with 9 bases remaining between them. The CDR3 loop spans 13 amino acids. Germline V gene lookup returns CDR1 KGHSH and CDR2 LQKENI. CDR3 DNA: TGTGCCAGCTCACCGTCCAGGAGCAATGAGCAGTTCTTC. This encodes CASSPSRSNEQFF.

This clone turned up a few times. The rearrangement joins TRBV30 to TRBJ1-4; D remains ambiguous. The CDR3 length is 11 residues. The germline gives CDR1 GTSNPN, CDR2 SVGIG (reference sequence). The V end lost 2 bases, the J end lost 5 bases, and 3 bases lay between the germline ends. CDR3 sequence reads: CAWSFNEKLFF. In DNA form, the CDR3 reads TGTGCCTGGAGTTTCAATGAAAAACTGTTTTTT.

The chain couples TRBV9 to TRBJ1-1, with D hard to call. The CDR3 is 15 residues long. Germline V gene lookup returns CDR1 SGDLS and CDR2 YYNGEE. Trimming removed 0 bases at V and 0 bases at J, with 9 bases between. The CDR3 DNA follows: TGTGCCAGCAGCGTAGAAGGCGGGATGAACACTGAAGCTTTCTTT. This sequence encodes CASSVEGGMNTEAFF.

The chain is built from TRBV14 and TRBJ2-7, with D hard to call. The CDR3 spans 14 residues. CDR1 is SGHDN and CDR2 is FVKESK in the germline V gene. Deletions cut 1 base from V and 6 bases from J, with 13 bases between. This CDR3 is CASSQVVRYGEQYF. The CDR3 nucleotides are TGTGCCAGCAGCCAAGTCGTCAGGTACGGCGAGCAGTACTTC.

This chain connects TRBV10-1 to TRBJ2-7; 14 bases are a match to TRBD2. Losses at the gene ends were 5 bases for V and 0 bases for J; bases not matched to a gene: 3. Germline V CDR1 and CDR2: WNHNN, SYGVQD (reference sequence). The CDR3 runs 16 residues. CDR3 residues: CASSPGTSGSSYEQYF. CDR3 nucleotides: TGCGCCAGCAGTCCGGGGACTAGCGGGAGCTCCTACGAGCAGTACTTC.

The gene calls are TRBV4-1 and TRBJ2-1; TRBD2 is a possible D gene (6 bases). The V end was cut by 6 bases, the J end by 1 base, with 16 bases between. The CDR3 spans 16 residues. Per the germline V gene, CDR1 is MGHRA and CDR2 is YSYEKL. The CDR3 here is CASRDETAGSYNEQFF. The CDR3, as DNA: TGCGCCAGCAGGGATGAGACGGCGGGGTCCTACAATGAGCAGTTCTTC.

This clone was recorded once. The chain recombines TRBV5-1 with TRBJ2-7, with D maybe TRBD2 (6 bases). The CDR3 totals 11 residues. Germline V gene data show CDR1 as SGHRS and CDR2 as YFSETQ. The V gene lost 6 bases and the J gene lost 6 bases, with 10 bases spanning the gap. CDR3 loop: CASNLGGEQYF. The CDR3 nucleotides read TGCGCCAGCAACCTCGGGGGCGAGCAGTACTTC.

The gene calls are TRBV18 and TRBJ1-5; D possibly corresponds to TRBD1 (5 bases). The CDR3 is 15 amino acids. V lost 2 bases and J 4 bases, leaving 12 bases between the germline ends. Germline loops: CDR1 KGHSH, CDR2 LQKENI. The CDR3 nucleotides are TGTGCCAGCTCACCAGAAGAGGGGAGGAATCAGCCCCAGCATTTT. Its protein is CASSPEEGRNQPQHF.

The chain carries TRBV25-1 and TRBJ1-1; possible D gene TRBD1, 5 bases. From germline, CDR1 is MGHDK and CDR2 SYGVNS. V lost 4 bases, J lost 1 base, and 16 bases lay in between. The CDR3 sequence is 16 residues long. DNA for the CDR3: TGTGCCAGCAGTGGCCGGGACGGCTGGGGGAACACTGAAGCTTTCTTT. This translates into CASSGRDGWGNTEAFF.